The sequence of this T cell receptor (beta chain) was determined in a study of cytomegalovirus exposure and HLA in healthy donors. This CDR3 is built from 15 residues. Germline V gives CDR1 SGHNT, CDR2 YYREEE (reference sequence). V was cut by 4 bases and J by 1 base, with 15 bases left in between. PCR involved 60 Vbeta and 13 Jbeta primers. The authors' processing: A later analysis tallied about 80 million unique TCR beta chains, approximately 10 million of them shared. Sequencing was performed with immunoSEQ multiplex PCR; in TCRdb, only in-frame clones are kept and a portion is missing. The V and J calls and clone size were taken over from that table, and D and trimming were inferred from the DNA. The top ten clones hold about 0.25% of a sample with 150,000 to 200,000 clones, 84% of them seen once. To note about this clone: Antigen specificity is unknown.

Study-level points and caveats: As was reported, the HLA-A and HLA-B alleles of most subjects were accurately predicted from TCR beta sequences.

The specimen sequenced was PBMCs. This TCR was recovered from a boy between 5 and 17 years old in good health and CMV-seronegative. V gene TRBV5-4 combines with J gene TRBJ2-7; D perhaps matches TRBD2 (6 bases). The CDR3 loop reads CASSPPGGTSYEQYF. In DNA, the CDR3 is TGTGCCAGCAGCCCCCCCGGCGGGACGTCCTACGAGCAGTACTTC.